This T cell receptor (beta chain) derives from a study of blood T cell repertoires in COVID-19. Libraries were prepared by immunoSEQ multiplex PCR; TCRdb keeps only in-frame clonotypes and omits some of them. The sample yields over 90,000 clones, 80% to 90% seen once. CDR1 MNHNY and CDR2 SVGAGI come from the germline V gene (reference sequence). This CDR3 contains 15 residues. Trimming at V came to 6 bases and at J to 4 bases, leaving 8 bases not matched to a gene. The sample was peripheral blood. The chain employs TRBV6-6 and TRBJ1-5, with 8 bases fitting TRBD1. The sequence came from a human donor in a cohort sampled during active COVID-19. The CDR3 sequence is CASSEMDRVNQPQHF. Here the CDR3 DNA reads TGTGCCAGCAGCGAGATGGACAGGGTAAATCAGCCCCAGCATTTT.